The present T cell receptor (beta chain) was sequenced within a study of shared clonotypes between healthy human individuals. CD45RO negativity and positive selection for CCR7 defined naive CD8 cells, a population that excluded terminally differentiated effector memory CD45RA+ cells. V gave up 2 bases and J gave up 3 bases, with 6 bases separating them. The CDR3 totals 13 residues. CDR1 and CDR2 from the germline V gene are MNHGY and SVAAGI. Using immunoSEQ multiplex PCR, the repertoire was profiled, and TCRdb retains in-frame clones only, with some absent. In the table there are under 700,000 clones, about 95% of which are singletons. Note on this clone: Because the CDR3 is missing its conserved closing phenylalanine or tryptophan, this is likely a read error.

The source material was naive CD8+ T cells sorted from blood. This TCR derives from a woman in her twenties or thirties in good health. The chain uses TRBV6-9 and TRBJ2-3; D is undetermined. The DNA of the CDR3 is TGTGCCAGCAGTTATGGTGGGACAGATACGCAGTATCTT. This codes for CASSYGGTDTQYL.